This T cell receptor beta chain was identified in a study of PD-1 blockade in classical Hodgkin lymphoma. Points from the study as a whole: A significant rise in TCR diversity was seen by C4D1 for CD4+ cells but not for CD8+ cells. After ASCT, patients who started nivolumab under 1 year later were excluded. Baseline TCR diversity was reportedly lower in newly diagnosed patients than in healthy donors. It was reported as lower still in relapsed/refractory patients.

Time point indicated: cycle 4 day 1 (C4D1), after 6 weeks of nivolumab. Relapse after autologous stem cell transplantation occurred in every patient, and brentuximab vedotin exposure varied. The CD4+ T cells used were purified from thawed PBMCs through magnetic negative selection. Patients had relapsed/refractory classical Hodgkin lymphoma with complete response, partial response or progressive disease as best response. Germline CDR1 reads SGHRS; CDR2 reads YFSETQ. The length of the CDR3 is 11 residues. Trimming removed 6 bases from V and 7 bases from J, with 10 bases in between. This clone was seen only once. The antigen is unknown. Libraries were prepared by immunoSEQ multiplex PCR; TCRdb keeps only in-frame clonotypes and omits some of them. The data hold several thousand clones, with around nine tenths observed a single time.

This receptor was obtained from a human donor with classical Hodgkin lymphoma. The chain employs TRBV5-1 and TRBJ1-2; no clear D gene. The sequencing here drew on CD4+ T cells from blood, taken before the fourth cycle of nivolumab. CDR3 region: CASNDLGGYTF. In DNA, the CDR3 is TGCGCCAGCAACGATTTGGGTGGCTACACCTTC.